One and the same sample provided the 27 T cell receptor beta chains below, sequenced in a study of cytotoxic CD8 clonotypes in ibrutinib-treated CLL. Profiling relied on immunoSEQ multiplex PCR, and the TCRdb table lists in-frame clones only, not all of them. The data show 150,000 or so clones, 79% seen once. The sequenced sample was PBMCs, obtained after 12 months of ibrutinib treatment. These TCRs come from a human donor with chronic lymphocytic leukemia.

This clone appeared many times. The CDR3 reads CAWEARGSFYGYTF. In nucleotides, the CDR3 is TGTGCCTGGGAGGCCCGGGGGAGTTTTTATGGCTACACCTTC. The rearrangement joins TRBV30 to TRBJ1-2, with TRBD1 as a possible D gene (5 bases). The CDR3 covers 14 residues. Germline V lookup: CDR1 GTSNPN, CDR2 SVGIG (reference sequence). V lost 5 bases to trimming and J lost 5 bases, with 18 bases between them.

The table lists this clone with a few counts. The CDR3 bases are TGTGCCAGCAGCTTGACAGGGGGGAATGAAAAACTGTTTTTT. Protein sequence: CASSLTGGNEKLFF. This chain joins TRBV11-2 and TRBJ1-4; the match to TRBD1 covers 9 bases. CDR1 is SGHAT, CDR2 FQNNGV, per germline. The length of the CDR3 is 14 residues. J was trimmed by 5 bases and V by 3 bases; bases with no gene match: 1.

This clone was counted only a few times. The rearrangement links TRBV18 to TRBJ2-7; 9 bases match TRBD2. J gave up 6 bases and V 0 bases, and 3 bases lay outside the gene matches. The CDR3 runs 14 residues. Germline-derived CDR1 and CDR2 are KGHSH and LQKENI. CDR3 protein: CASSPPLAGSEQYF. CDR3 bases: TGTGCCAGCTCACCACCCCTAGCGGGATCCGAGCAGTACTTC.

A few counts support this clone. The chain carries TRBV13 and TRBJ2-7; D gene unclear. This CDR3 region has 13 residues. Germline CDR1 PRHDT, CDR2 FYEKMQ (reference sequence). Trimming stripped 2 bases from V and 3 bases from J, with 8 bases between. CDR3 region: CASSLFLGYEQYF. As DNA, the CDR3 is TGTGCCAGCAGCTTATTTCTGGGCTACGAGCAGTACTTC.

This chain uses TRBV28 with TRBJ2-2; a possible D gene is TRBD2 (5 bases). With 5 bases removed from V and 6 bases from J, the gap between germline ends came to 13 bases. CDR3 length equals 14 residues. Per the germline V gene, CDR1 is MDHEN and CDR2 is SYDVKM. CDR3 nucleotide sequence: TGTGCCAGCAGTCTCCCCCTAGCTCCCGGGGAGCTGTTTTTT. This sequence encodes CASSLPLAPGELFF.

The J gene is TRBJ2-4, the V gene TRBV30; TRBD1 matches at 9 bases. J was trimmed by 0 bases and V by 0 bases; bases with no gene match: 3. The CDR3 totals 16 residues. Germline CDR1 is GTSNPN and CDR2 is SVGIG (reference sequence). The CDR3 DNA reads as TGTGCCTGGAGTGTAGGGACAGGGTTAGCCAAAAACATTCAGTACTTC. Amino acids: CAWSVGTGLAKNIQYF.

The V and J genes are TRBV29-1 and TRBJ1-1; perhaps TRBD1 as D (6 bases). Germline V gives CDR1 SQVTM, CDR2 ANQGSEA. V was trimmed by 7 bases and J by 1 base, leaving 16 bases between them. The CDR3 extends over 14 amino acids. The CDR3 loop reads CSAALRGSNTEAFF. In DNA form, the CDR3 reads TGCAGCGCCGCCCTCAGGGGCTCGAACACTGAAGCTTTCTTT. Full variable domain (rest looked up from reference TRBV29-1 and TRBJ1-1): SAVISQKPSRDICQRGTSLTIQCQVDSQVTMMFWYRQQPGQSLTLIATANQGSEATYESGFVIDKFPISRPNLTFSTLTVSNMSPEDSSIYLCSAALRGSNTEAFFGQGTRLTVV.

The V call is TRBV27, the J call TRBJ2-3; 7 bases are shared with TRBD2. CDR3 size: 16 residues. Germline CDR1 MNHEY, CDR2 SMNVEV (reference sequence). The V gene end was trimmed by 3 bases and the J gene end by 2 bases; junction bases not matched to a gene: 8. CDR3 in amino acids: CASSFTLASATDTQYF. The CDR3 coding sequence is TGTGCCAGCAGTTTCACACTAGCGTCTGCCACAGATACGCAGTATTTT.

The chain links TRBV27 to TRBJ2-7; tentative D call: TRBD2 (6 bases). V lost 5 bases, J lost 2 bases, and 16 bases lay in between. Germline CDR1 is MNHEY and CDR2 is SMNVEV (reference sequence). The length of the CDR3 is 15 residues. The DNA of the CDR3 is TGTGCCAGCAGTCCGACCCCGGGAGTCCCCTACGAGCAGTACTTC. This encodes CASSPTPGVPYEQYF.

This clone was detected once. The V and J genes are TRBV10-2 and TRBJ2-1, with 12 bases identical to TRBD2. With 8 bases clipped from V and 4 bases from J, the junction kept 12 bases outside the gene matches. Looked up from germline, CDR1 is WSHSY and CDR2 is SAAADI. The CDR3 totals 17 residues. The CDR3 sequence: CASWLQGLAGSYNEQFF. The CDR3 region has the DNA TGCGCCAGCTGGTTACAGGGACTAGCGGGTTCTTACAATGAGCAGTTCTTC.

The chain has TRBV5-4 and TRBJ1-1; the D gene is possibly TRBD1 (6 bases). In germline, CDR1 is SGHNT, CDR2 YYREEE (reference sequence). The germline V and J ends were trimmed by 0 bases and 0 bases, with 6 bases remaining between them. The CDR3 contains 14 residues. The CDR3 here is CASSLDRVNTEAFF. The CDR3 bases are TGTGCCAGCAGCTTGGACAGGGTGAACACTGAAGCTTTCTTT.

The CDR3 DNA reads TGTGCCTGGAGTGCAAACGGGGACAGGGAATTTATGAACACTGAAGCTTTCTTT. It yields the protein CAWSANGDREFMNTEAFF. The chain employs TRBV30 and TRBJ1-1, with 9 nucleotides matching TRBD1. V lost 1 base and J lost 0; bases outside the gene matches: 12. The germline CDR1 and CDR2 sequences are GTSNPN and SVGIG (reference sequence). CDR3 length equals 18 residues. The whole variable domain, filled in from reference TRBV30 and TRBJ1-1, reads SQTIHQWPATLVQPVGSPLSLECTVEGTSNPNLYWYRQAAGRGLQLLFYSVGIGQISSEVPQNLSASRPQDRQFILSSKKLLLSDSGFYLCAWSANGDREFMNTEAFFGQGTRLTVV.

V is TRBV6-5 and J is TRBJ2-2; TRBD2 might be the D (5 bases). Germline assignment: CDR1 MNHEY and CDR2 SVGAGI. This CDR3 has 13 residues. V lost 5 bases, J lost 6 bases, and 10 bases lay in between. Here the CDR3 DNA reads TGTGCCAGCAGTCGGGGAGTTCCCGGGGAGCTGTTTTTT. Encoded protein: CASSRGVPGELFF.

This rearrangement joins TRBV7-6 to TRBJ2-3; no definite D call. Germline CDR1 is SGHVS and CDR2 is FNYEAQ. V lost 0 bases to trimming and J lost 6 bases, with 10 bases between them. This CDR3 has 14 amino acids. The DNA of the CDR3 is TGTGCCAGCAGCTTAGCGCTAGGAACGGATACGCAGTATTTT. As protein: CASSLALGTDTQYF.

The rearrangement joins TRBV4-3 to TRBJ1-3; D perhaps matches TRBD1 (6 bases). V was shortened by 0 bases and J by 3 bases, with 12 bases between the two germline ends. The germline gives CDR1 LGHNA, CDR2 YSLEER. This CDR3 has 16 amino acids. The CDR3 region is CASSQDQGTVGNTIYF. CDR3 DNA sequence: TGCGCCAGCAGCCAAGATCAGGGGACGGTTGGAAACACCATATATTTT.

This clone was counted between two and nine times. The chain has TRBV18 and TRBJ2-1; 7 nucleotides agree with TRBD1. V was clipped by 4 bases and J by 14 bases; unmatched bases: 17. Germline CDR1 is KGHSH and CDR2 is LQKENI. CDR3 length: 15 residues. The CDR3, as DNA: TGTGCCAGCTCACGCGAGACCGGGACACCTACAGGGGAGTTCTTC. It is translated as CASSRETGTPTGEFF.

The chain joins TRBV5-1 to TRBJ1-2, with 9 nucleotides matching TRBD1. After removal of 1 base from V and 6 bases from J, the junction contained 4 bases not matched to a gene. From germline, CDR1 is SGHRS and CDR2 YFSETQ. This CDR3 spans 14 amino acids. CDR3 protein: CASSLSGTGNGYTF. Here the CDR3 DNA reads TGCGCCAGCAGCTTGTCCGGGACAGGGAATGGCTACACCTTC.

V is TRBV11-2 and J is TRBJ2-1, with D perhaps matching TRBD1 or TRBD2 (5 bases each). V was cut by 3 bases and J by 0 bases, with 18 bases left in between. The germline CDR1 and CDR2 sequences are SGHAT and FQNNGV. The length of the CDR3 is 18 residues. The CDR3 here is CASSFPAGADASYNEQFF. DNA for the CDR3: TGTGCCAGCAGCTTCCCCGCCGGGGCGGATGCCTCCTACAATGAGCAGTTCTTC.

V usage is TRBV15 and J usage is TRBJ1-2; D call uncertain. The CDR3 covers 12 residues. Per germline, CDR1 LNHNV and CDR2 YYDKDF (reference sequence). Deletions cut 0 bases from V and 5 bases from J, with 4 bases between. CDR3 region: CATSRDYYGYTF. The DNA of the CDR3 is TGTGCCACCAGCAGAGACTATTATGGCTACACCTTC.

The genes are TRBV4-3 and TRBJ2-1; 12 positions match TRBD2. J was trimmed by 6 bases and V by 3 bases; bases with no gene match: 6. Per the germline V gene, CDR1 is LGHNA and CDR2 is YSLEER. This CDR3 is built from 16 residues. Here the CDR3 reads CASSHGPGLAGNEQFF. DNA for the CDR3: TGCGCCAGCAGCCATGGTCCGGGACTAGCGGGCAATGAGCAGTTCTTC.

This clone has a handful of counts. This chain uses TRBV5-1 with TRBJ1-1, with D possibly TRBD1 on 6 matching bases. Per the germline V gene, CDR1 is SGHRS and CDR2 is YFSETQ. This CDR3 region has 14 residues. V shed 4 bases and J shed 3 bases, with 13 bases lying between them. CDR3 DNA sequence: TGCGCCAGCAGCCCGGACAGAGAACACACTGAAGCTTTCTTT. It encodes CASSPDREHTEAFF.

This rearrangement joins TRBV6-5 to TRBJ2-6; D is unresolved. V was shortened by 2 bases and J by 2 bases, with 10 bases between the two germline ends. The CDR3 totals 16 residues. In germline, CDR1 is MNHEY, CDR2 SVGAGI. The CDR3, as DNA: TGTGCCAGCAGTTACAAACCGACACCTGGGGCCAACGTCCTGACTTTC. Translation: CASSYKPTPGANVLTF.

The chain has TRBV13 and TRBJ2-1; 10 nucleotides align to TRBD2. The length of the CDR3 is 16 residues. V trimming: 5 bases; J trimming: 2 bases; junction bases outside the gene matches: 6. CDR1 PRHDT and CDR2 FYEKMQ come from the germline V gene (reference sequence). The CDR3 loop reads CASSRTSGNPYNEQFF. The DNA of the CDR3 is TGTGCCAGCAGCAGGACTAGCGGCAACCCCTACAATGAGCAGTTCTTC.

The chain recombines TRBV19 with TRBJ1-1; tentatively, D is TRBD1 (6 bases). This CDR3 contains 12 residues. Trimming removed 3 bases at V and 7 bases at J, with 9 bases between. Looked up from germline, CDR1 is LNHDA and CDR2 is SQIVND (reference sequence). For the CDR3, the DNA is TGTGCCAGTAGTATCCGACAGGTTGAAGCTTTCTTT. Its translation: CASSIRQVEAFF. The variable domain in full, completed from reference TRBV19 and TRBJ1-1, reads DGGITQSPKYLFRKEGQNVTLSCEQNLNHDAMYWYRQDPGQGLRLIYYSQIVNDFQKGDIAEGYSVSREKKESFPLTVTSAQKNPTAFYLCASSIRQVEAFFGQGTRLTVV.

Concerning this clone itself: The same CDR3 can be traced to other DNA sequences in this sample. The chain carries TRBV27 and TRBJ2-1; D call uncertain. The CDR3 covers 13 residues. Germline CDR1 is MNHEY and CDR2 is SMNVEV (reference sequence). Trimming pared 3 bases from V and 0 bases from J, leaving 3 bases between. The chain's CDR3 is CASSLSSYNEQFF. DNA of the CDR3: TGTGCCAGCAGTTTGAGCTCCTACAATGAGCAGTTCTTC.

V usage is TRBV5-3 and J usage is TRBJ2-7; TRBD2 aligns across 10 bases. TRBV5-3 is recorded as an ORF, its role being uncertain. V shed 0 bases and J 4 bases; nucleotides not matched to a gene: 7. The CDR3 extends over 16 amino acids. The CDR3 protein is CARSLEEREGTYEQYF. CDR3 DNA: TGTGCCAGAAGCTTGGAGGAGCGGGAGGGCACTTACGAGCAGTACTTC.

The chain combines TRBV9 with TRBJ2-6, with D hard to call. The germline gives CDR1 SGDLS, CDR2 YYNGEE. V lost 0 bases to trimming and J lost 0 bases, with 10 bases between them. The CDR3 is made up of 17 amino acids. The CDR3 is CASSVAARSSGANVLTF. The CDR3 DNA sequence: TGTGCCAGCAGCGTAGCCGCCCGGAGCTCTGGGGCCAACGTCCTGACTTTC.